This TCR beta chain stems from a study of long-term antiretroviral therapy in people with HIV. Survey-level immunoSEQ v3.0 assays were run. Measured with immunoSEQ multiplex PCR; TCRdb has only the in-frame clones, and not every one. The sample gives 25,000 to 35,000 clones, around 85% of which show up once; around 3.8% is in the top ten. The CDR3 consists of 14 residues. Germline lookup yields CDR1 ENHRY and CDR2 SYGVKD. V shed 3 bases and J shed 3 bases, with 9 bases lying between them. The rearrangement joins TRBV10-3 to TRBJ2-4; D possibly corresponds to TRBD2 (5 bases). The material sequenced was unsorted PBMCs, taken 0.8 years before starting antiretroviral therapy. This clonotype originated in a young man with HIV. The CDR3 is CAISESGGKNIQYF. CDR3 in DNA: TGTGCCATCAGTGAAAGTGGAGGCAAAAACATTCAGTACTTC.